This is a list of T cell receptor beta chains from one sample in a study of blood T cell repertoires in COVID-19. TCRdb's table, derived via immunoSEQ multiplex PCR, lists solely in-frame clones and lacks some. Of 200,000 to 250,000 clones listed, approximately 91% are singletons. The specimen sequenced was peripheral blood. These receptors were obtained from an older woman with acute or convalescent COVID-19. CDR3s include the opening cysteine and the closing phenylalanine or tryptophan. Fields, in order: D gene, J gene, V gene, CDR3 length, CDR3 protein, CDR3 DNA. The D gene is left open where the match is weak.

TRBD1 | TRBJ1-2 | TRBV6-5 | 13 | CASGRQGARGYTF | TGTGCCAGCGGACGACAGGGGGCAAGAGGCTACACCTTC
- | TRBJ1-1 | TRBV10-1 | 12 | CASSDRGAEAFF | TGCGCCAGCAGTGACCGGGGTGCCGAAGCTTTCTTT
TRBD1 | TRBJ1-1 | TRBV6-5 | 14 | CASSLDRKNTEAFF | TGTGCCAGCAGTTTGGACAGGAAGAACACTGAAGCTTTCTTT
TRBD2 | TRBJ2-5 | TRBV27 | 16 | CASSLLLAGGEETQYF | TGTGCCAGCAGTTTATTACTAGCGGGAGGGGAAGAGACCCAGTACTTC
- | TRBJ2-2 | TRBV7-3 | 15 | CASSLTRRNTGELFF | TGTGCCAGCAGCTTAACGAGGCGAAACACCGGGGAGCTGTTTTTT
- | TRBJ1-1 | TRBV18 | 14 | CASSPSTYLTEAFF | TGTGCCAGCTCACCATCGACATATCTAACTGAAGCTTTCTTT
TRBD1 | TRBJ1-5 | TRBV7-3 | 14 | CASSPTGGNQPQHF | TGTGCCAGCAGCCCAACAGGGGGCAATCAGCCCCAGCATTTT
TRBD1 | TRBJ1-1 | TRBV7-9 | 16 | CASSPQGRSLGTEAFF | TGTGCCAGCAGCCCACAGGGGCGAAGCCTAGGAACTGAAGCTTTCTTT
- | TRBJ2-2 | TRBV5-1 | 17 | CASSRTGTSWNTGELFF | TGCGCCAGCAGCAGAACCGGGACAAGCTGGAACACCGGGGAGCTGTTTTTT
TRBD1 | TRBJ1-4 | TRBV30 | 15 | CAWSPTTGGNEKLFF | TGTGCCTGGAGTCCAACTACAGGGGGTAATGAAAAACTGTTTTTT
TRBD2 | TRBJ2-1 | TRBV6-5 | 12 | CASGGVWDEQFF | TGTGCCAGCGGGGGGGTATGGGATGAGCAGTTCTTC
- | TRBJ2-1 | TRBV6-2/TRBV6-3 | 12 | CASSPQGYEQFF | TGTGCCAGCAGTCCCCAGGGGTATGAGCAGTTCTTC
TRBD1 | TRBJ1-6 | TRBV9 | 14 | CASSRGTGSSPLHF | TGTGCCAGCAGCAGGGGGACAGGGAGTTCACCCCTCCACTTT
- | TRBJ2-7 | TRBV29-1 | 18 | CSVERIFDRSGSSYEQYF | TGCAGCGTTGAACGGATATTTGATCGTAGCGGAAGCTCCTACGAGCAGTACTTC
TRBD2 | TRBJ2-7 | TRBV28 | 14 | CASRRTSGSYEQYF | TGTGCCAGCAGACGGACTAGCGGCAGCTACGAGCAGTACTTC
- | TRBJ2-3 | TRBV24-1 | 17 | CATSAARGGGSTDTQYF | TGTGCCACCAGTGCCGCAAGGGGCGGGGGCAGCACAGATACGCAGTATTTT